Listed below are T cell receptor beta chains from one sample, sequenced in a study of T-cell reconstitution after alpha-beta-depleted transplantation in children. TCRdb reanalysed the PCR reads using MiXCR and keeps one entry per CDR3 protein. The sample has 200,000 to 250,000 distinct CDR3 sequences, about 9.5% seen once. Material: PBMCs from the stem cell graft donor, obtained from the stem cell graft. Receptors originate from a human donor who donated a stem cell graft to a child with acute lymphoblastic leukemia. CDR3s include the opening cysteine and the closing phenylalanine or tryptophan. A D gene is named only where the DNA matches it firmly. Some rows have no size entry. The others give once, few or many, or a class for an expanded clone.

CDR3nt: TGTGCCAGCAGCCAACAGAGCGGGTCCGGGGAGCAGTACTTC
CDR3aa: CASSQQSGSGEQYF
v_gene: TRBV12-3/TRBV12-4
j_gene: TRBJ2-7
abundance: .
d_gene: .

CDR3nt: TGTGCCAGCAGTTATAAGAGGGGCACAGATACGCAGTATTTT
CDR3aa: CASSYKRGTDTQYF
v_gene: TRBV6-5
j_gene: TRBJ2-3
abundance: many
d_gene: .

CDR3nt: TGCGCCAGCAGCTTTGGACAGCTTCTAAGCTCCTACGAGCAGTACTTC
CDR3aa: CASSFGQLLSSYEQYF
v_gene: TRBV5-1
j_gene: TRBJ2-7
abundance: many
d_gene: .

CDR3nt: TGTGCCAGCAGTCCTCCGGGACGCACAAAGAGAGGCTACACCTTC
CDR3aa: CASSPPGRTKRGYTF
v_gene: TRBV6-1
j_gene: TRBJ1-2
abundance: .
d_gene: .

CDR3nt: TGTGCCAGCACTCCTCCGGGGCGGTCCTACAATGAGCAGTTCTTC
CDR3aa: CASTPPGRSYNEQFF
v_gene: TRBV6-2/TRBV6-3
j_gene: TRBJ2-1
abundance: .
d_gene: .

CDR3nt: TGTGCCAGCAGCCCCCATGAGGTTCCCTACGAGCAGTACTTC
CDR3aa: CASSPHEVPYEQYF
v_gene: TRBV9
j_gene: TRBJ2-7
abundance: few
d_gene: .

CDR3nt: TGTGCCAGCAGCTTATTCTCGGGTAAGAACACTGAAGCTTTCTTT
CDR3aa: CASSLFSGKNTEAFF
v_gene: TRBV7-2
j_gene: TRBJ1-1
abundance: .
d_gene: .

CDR3nt: TGCGCCAGCACAACAAACGACAGGGGAGGAACAGATACGCAGTATTTT
CDR3aa: CASTTNDRGGTDTQYF
v_gene: TRBV4-1
j_gene: TRBJ2-3
abundance: many
d_gene: TRBD1

CDR3nt: TGCGCCAGCAGCGAGGAAGCAGAGACCCAGTACTTC
CDR3aa: CASSEEAETQYF
v_gene: TRBV5-1
j_gene: TRBJ2-5
abundance: many
d_gene: .

CDR3nt: TGCAGCGGGGGTAGGGGTACCGGGGAGCTGTTTTTT
CDR3aa: CSGGRGTGELFF
v_gene: TRBV29-1
j_gene: TRBJ2-2
abundance: many
d_gene: .

CDR3nt: TGCGCCAGCAGCTTAGGACTAGTAACTAGCACAGATACGCAGTATTTT
CDR3aa: CASSLGLVTSTDTQYF
v_gene: TRBV5-1
j_gene: TRBJ2-3
abundance: .
d_gene: TRBD2

CDR3nt: TGTGCCAGCAACCCGGCCCCTAGCGGGGGGTACAATGAGCAGTTCTTC
CDR3aa: CASNPAPSGGYNEQFF
v_gene: TRBV5-5
j_gene: TRBJ2-1
abundance: .
d_gene: TRBD2

CDR3nt: TGTGCCAGCAAGGGACTTGATGTAGCCCGTGAAGCTTTCTTT
CDR3aa: CASKGLDVAREAFF
v_gene: TRBV27
j_gene: TRBJ1-1
abundance: many
d_gene: .